Shown below are 5 T cell receptor beta chains from a single sample sequenced in a study of control samples from healthy donors and cancer patients. Method: immunoSEQ multiplex PCR; TCRdb's copy keeps in-frame clones and lacks some. Of more than 95,000 clones detected, 93% appear once; the ten largest clones hold roughly 2.5%. The specimen sequenced was blood. These TCRs come from a man between 25 and 39 years old in good health.

Points on this clone: Additional DNA sequences in this sample encode the identical CDR3. The V and J genes are TRBV5-1 and TRBJ1-3; D not resolved. This CDR3 spans 14 amino acids. The V gene's germline CDR1 is SGHRS and CDR2 YFSETQ. V lost 1 base to trimming and J lost 1 base, with 6 bases between them. CDR3 coding DNA: TGCGCCAGCAGCTTGTCGGGGTCTGGAAACACCATATATTTT. Encoded protein: CASSLSGSGNTIYF.

V is TRBV10-3 and J is TRBJ1-1, with 10 bases identical to TRBD1. The CDR3 has 13 residues. Per the germline V gene, CDR1 is ENHRY and CDR2 is SYGVKD. V was clipped by 7 bases and J by 7 bases; unmatched bases: 6. As DNA, the CDR3 is TGTGCCATCATTTCGGACAGGGGGGGTGAAGCTTTCTTT. Encoded protein: CAIISDRGGEAFF.

Remarks on this clone: This same CDR3 is encoded by further DNA sequences in the sample. The chain links TRBV7-2 to TRBJ1-5; the D gene is possibly TRBD1 (5 bases). CDR3 length equals 13 residues. Germline lookup yields CDR1 SGHTA and CDR2 FQGNSA. V was cut by 1 base and J by 4 bases, with 5 bases left in between. The CDR3 is CASSLDRNQPQHF. For the CDR3, the DNA is TGTGCCAGCAGCTTAGACAGGAATCAGCCCCAGCATTTT.

This chain links TRBV2 with TRBJ2-7; D might be TRBD2 (5 bases). In germline, CDR1 is SNHLY, CDR2 FYNNEI. V was trimmed by 2 bases and J by 5 bases, leaving 7 bases between them. This CDR3 is 12 amino acids long. CDR3: CASSEIGNEQYV. In nucleotides, the CDR3 is TGTGCCAGCAGTGAAATCGGGAACGAGCAGTACGTC.

V is TRBV6-6 and J is TRBJ2-1; TRBD1 or TRBD2 may be the D gene (6 bases each). The CDR3 runs to 13 residues. Germline loops: CDR1 MNHNY, CDR2 SVGAGI (reference sequence). Trimming shortened V by 10 bases and J by 6 bases, and 16 bases separated the two germline ends. The CDR3 coding sequence is TGTGCCACGCTGGAGTGGGGGGCCAATGAGCAGTTCTTC. This sequence encodes CATLEWGANEQFF.